The 13 T cell receptor beta chains below all came from one sample that was sequenced in a study of blood T cell repertoires in COVID-19. Generated by immunoSEQ multiplex PCR, the TCRdb table keeps only in-frame clones and is missing some. The sample lists roughly 300,000 clones, roughly nine tenths seen once, with 9.5% to 15% in the top ten. The sample consisted of peripheral blood. The receptors come from a woman between 25 and 40 years old with COVID-19, enrolled during active disease.

V and J are TRBV5-1 and TRBJ1-1; D gene unclear. CDR1 and CDR2 from the germline V gene are SGHRS and YFSETQ. There are 13 residues in the CDR3. V lost 2 bases to trimming and J lost 3 bases, with 8 bases between them. CDR3 DNA sequence: TGCGCCAGCAGCTTTACCTCGGACACTGAAGCTTTCTTT. Translation gives CASSFTSDTEAFF.

V and J are TRBV19 and TRBJ1-3, with D possibly TRBD1 on 6 matching bases. The CDR3 spans 15 residues. Germline CDR1 is LNHDA and CDR2 is SQIVND (reference sequence). Trimming pared 4 bases from V and 2 bases from J, leaving 12 bases between. The CDR3 nucleotides read TGTGCCAGTAGTACCGCCGGGACAACTGGAAACACCATATATTTT. Encoded protein: CASSTAGTTGNTIYF. Combining the CDR3 with reference TRBV19 and TRBJ1-3 gives the whole variable domain DGGITQSPKYLFRKEGQNVTLSCEQNLNHDAMYWYRQDPGQGLRLIYYSQIVNDFQKGDIAEGYSVSREKKESFPLTVTSAQKNPTAFYLCASSTAGTTGNTIYFGEGSWLTVV.

This clone was detected once. This chain connects TRBV28 to TRBJ1-2, with unresolved D. This CDR3 has 14 residues. The V gene's germline CDR1 is MDHEN and CDR2 SYDVKM. V was pared by 2 bases and J by 8 bases, with 15 bases between. The CDR3 here is CASSLDGIGGGYTF. In DNA, the CDR3 is TGTGCCAGCAGTTTAGACGGAATAGGAGGCGGCTACACCTTC.

This sequence joins TRBV9 and TRBJ1-6, with no clear D. Trimming took 0 bases from V and 7 from J, leaving 8 bases between them. The CDR3 extends over 14 amino acids. CDR1 is SGDLS, CDR2 YYNGEE, per germline. The CDR3 region has the DNA TGTGCCAGCAGCGTAGTAGGAGGAAATTCACCCCTCCACTTT. It specifies CASSVVGGNSPLHF.

The chain couples TRBV19 to TRBJ1-5, with 9 bases fitting TRBD1. The V gene end was trimmed by 4 bases and the J gene end by 4 bases; junction bases not matched to a gene: 2. This CDR3 has 14 amino acids. Germline CDR1 is LNHDA and CDR2 is SQIVND (reference sequence). CDR3 sequence reads: CASSRQGENQPQHF. CDR3 DNA: TGTGCCAGTAGTAGACAGGGGGAGAATCAGCCCCAGCATTTT.

As concerns this clone: The junction departs from germline at one end; a sequencing error may be responsible. V is TRBV20-1 and J is TRBJ2-7; no definite D call. The CDR3 sequence is 11 residues long. CDR1 is DFQATT and CDR2 is SNEGSKA in the germline V gene (reference sequence). DNA for the CDR3: TGCAGTGCTCGAGAGCTCGGGGAGCAGTACTTC. This gives the protein CSARELGEQYF.

The chain uses TRBV2 and TRBJ2-1; D possibly corresponds to TRBD2 (7 bases). This CDR3 spans 15 amino acids. Germline V gene lookup returns CDR1 SNHLY and CDR2 FYNNEI. V gave up 1 base and J gave up 4 bases, with 11 bases separating them. DNA for the CDR3: TGTGCCAGCAGTGAAGGGGGGGGCCCTTACAATGAGCAGTTCTTC. Residues: CASSEGGGPYNEQFF.

The chain links TRBV6-5 to TRBJ2-6, with unresolved D. Germline lookup yields CDR1 MNHEY and CDR2 SVGAGI. The CDR3 contains 16 residues. The V end lost 0 bases, the J end lost 0 bases, and 6 bases lay between the germline ends. CDR3 DNA sequence: TGTGCCAGCAGTTACTCGTTGGCCTCTGGGGCCAACGTCCTGACTTTC. Protein: CASSYSLASGANVLTF.

This chain links TRBV10-1 with TRBJ2-3; tentatively, D is TRBD1 (7 bases). In germline, CDR1 is WNHNN, CDR2 SYGVQD (reference sequence). The CDR3 has 16 residues. The V gene lost 4 bases and the J gene lost 9 bases, with 23 bases spanning the gap. Here the CDR3 DNA reads TGCGCCAGCAGTGGAATCTTCCCAGGGGGGAAGTTAACGCAGTATTTT. Residues: CASSGIFPGGKLTQYF.

This clone turned up a few times. This chain connects TRBV5-1 to TRBJ2-1; 9 nucleotides match TRBD2. Germline values: CDR1 SGHRS, CDR2 YFSETQ. V dropped 4 bases and J dropped 3; count of bases not matched to a gene: 5. The length of the CDR3 is 15 residues. The CDR3 region has the DNA TGCGCCAGCAGCGTAAGCGGGGGGCGCTACAATGAGCAGTTCTTC. Encoded protein: CASSVSGGRYNEQFF.

Points on this clone: Other DNA sequences from this sample encode an identical CDR3 as well. This rearrangement joins TRBV15 to TRBJ2-2; D call uncertain. From germline, CDR1 is LNHNV and CDR2 YYDKDF (reference sequence). This CDR3 comprises 13 residues. Trimming took off 1 base at V and 6 bases at J, with 6 bases between the two ends. The chain's CDR3 is CATSRGLAGELFF. CDR3 DNA: TGTGCCACCAGCAGAGGGCTGGCCGGGGAGCTGTTTTTT. Full variable domain (remainder filled in from reference TRBV15 and TRBJ2-2): DAMVIQNPRYQVTQFGKPVTLSCSQTLNHNVMYWYQQKSSQAPKLLFHYYDKDFNNEADTPDNFQSRRPNTSFCFLDIRSPGLGDTAMYLCATSRGLAGELFFGEGSRLTVL.

The chain carries TRBV18 and TRBJ2-7; possibly TRBD2 for D (5 bases). Germline CDR1 and CDR2: KGHSH and LQKENI. The CDR3 has 13 amino acids. V lost 6 bases to trimming and J lost 5 bases, with 14 bases between them. The CDR3 DNA follows: TGTGCCAGCTCCGGGATGGGGAGACACGAGCAGTACTTC. Protein: CASSGMGRHEQYF.

The J gene is TRBJ2-3, the V gene TRBV27, with TRBD1 matching over 9 bases. The CDR3 contains 16 residues. CDR1 and CDR2 from the germline V gene are MNHEY and SMNVEV (reference sequence). V lost 5 bases to trimming and J lost 4 bases; unmatched junction nucleotides: 10. The DNA for the CDR3 is TGTGCCAGCAGTCCCCCGGGACAGGGATTCGCAGATACGCAGTATTTT. Its protein product is CASSPPGQGFADTQYF.